The 26 T cell receptor beta chains listed next were all sequenced from one sample in a study of T-cell reconstitution after alpha-beta-depleted transplantation in children. Molecular barcoding with unique molecular identifiers was used for the TCRbeta library. TCRdb itself ran the PCR reads through MiXCR, one entry per CDR3 protein. There are under 140,000 distinct CDR3 sequences in the sample; 10% occur only once, and less than 10% lies in the top ten. The specimen was PBMCs from the stem cell graft donor, collected from the stem cell graft. Every receptor here comes from a human donor who donated a stem cell graft to a child with acute lymphoblastic leukemia.

This clonotype was seen ten or more times. This chain uses TRBV7-9 with TRBJ2-5; no firm D call. The germline V gene encodes CDR1 SEHNR and CDR2 FQNEAQ (reference sequence). The length of the CDR3 is 12 residues. The ends were cut back, 5 bases at V and 0 bases at J, with 4 bases in the middle. CDR3 bases: TGTGCCAGCAGCCGGTACCAAGAGACCCAGTACTTC. Translated: CASSRYQETQYF.

This clonotype was counted many times. V gene TRBV20-1 combines with J gene TRBJ2-2; D tentatively reads TRBD1 or TRBD2 (6 bases each). Per the germline V gene, CDR1 is DFQATT and CDR2 is SNEGSKA (reference sequence). Between the trimmed V and J ends, which lost 6 bases and 5 bases, there was a span of 13 bases. CDR3 size: 13 residues. This CDR3 is CSAQGTVTGELFF. The CDR3 DNA reads TGCAGTGCCCAGGGGACTGTGACCGGGGAGCTGTTTTTT.

The table lists this clonotype with many counts. DNA of the CDR3: TGTGCCAACCCGGCTGGGGGCAATGAGCAGTTCTTC. Translated, it gives CANPAGGNEQFF. The chain links TRBV2 to TRBJ2-1; D is tentatively TRBD1 or TRBD2 (5 bases each). Germline V CDR1 and CDR2: SNHLY, FYNNEI. Between the trimmed V and J ends, which lost 10 bases and 6 bases, there was a span of 13 bases. The CDR3 sequence is 12 residues long.

This clonotype occurred many times. The chain recombines TRBV4-3 with TRBJ1-5; D gene ambiguous. Trimming pared 0 bases from V and 7 bases from J, leaving 13 bases between. Germline V gene sequence: CDR1 LGHNA, CDR2 YSLEER. This CDR3 has 15 amino acids. DNA for the CDR3: TGCGCCAGCAGCCAAGATTGGGAAGGGAAACAGCCCCAGCATTTT. It encodes CASSQDWEGKQPQHF.

This clonotype was observed at least ten times. Here the CDR3 reads CSAIRRNTGELFF. The CDR3 coding sequence is TGCAGTGCTATTAGACGGAACACCGGGGAGCTGTTTTTT. The rearrangement uses TRBV20-1 and TRBJ2-2; no definite D call. The CDR3 extends over 13 amino acids. Looked up from germline, CDR1 is DFQATT and CDR2 is SNEGSKA (reference sequence). Between the trimmed V and J ends, which lost 4 bases and 1 base, there was a span of 7 bases.

This clonotype was picked up many times. The chain is built from TRBV5-1 and TRBJ1-1, with unresolved D. V lost 0 bases to trimming and J lost 0 bases, with 6 bases between them. CDR3 length: 14 amino acids. Germline V lookup: CDR1 SGHRS, CDR2 YFSETQ. The CDR3 region has the DNA TGCGCCAGCAGCTTGGGTGAAGTGAACACTGAAGCTTTCTTT. It encodes CASSLGEVNTEAFF.

This clonotype has only one observation. The chain couples TRBV5-1 to TRBJ1-5, with D hard to call. CDR1 and CDR2 (germline): SGHRS, YFSETQ. The CDR3 runs to 15 residues. The V gene lost 0 bases and the J gene lost 1 base, with 8 bases spanning the gap. The CDR3 DNA reads as TGCGCCAGCAGCTTGGAAGGGCCCAGCAATCAGCCCCAGCATTTT. This translates into CASSLEGPSNQPQHF.

This clonotype was picked up many times. The V and J genes are TRBV6-2 or TRBV6-3 and TRBJ2-7; 15 bases agree with TRBD2. Trimming cost V 8 bases and J 6 bases; bases outside gene matches: 8. This CDR3 has 15 residues. The V gene's germline CDR1 is MNHEY and CDR2 SVGEGT. The CDR3 DNA reads as TGTGCCAGCTCACGAACGGGACTAGCGGGAGGCGAGCAGTACTTC. It specifies CASSRTGLAGGEQYF.

There are a few counts of this clonotype. This chain connects TRBV7-8 to TRBJ2-2, with D possibly matching TRBD2 (6 bases). Trimming took 5 bases from V and 2 from J, leaving 15 bases between them. CDR1 is SGHVS, CDR2 FQNEAQ, per germline. The CDR3 is 16 residues long. The DNA of the CDR3 is TGTGCCAGCAGCGGGGATGGGACTTCTAACACCGGGGAGCTGTTTTTT. This codes for CASSGDGTSNTGELFF.

This clonotype appeared many times. This chain uses TRBV5-1 with TRBJ2-3; TRBD1 might be the D (5 bases). V was cut by 4 bases and J by 3 bases, with 21 bases left in between. The CDR3 is 17 amino acids. Germline CDR1 and CDR2: SGHRS and YFSETQ. The CDR3 protein is CASSPPRAGFRTDTQYF. CDR3 nucleotides: TGCGCCAGCAGCCCTCCTCGGGCAGGGTTTAGAACAGATACGCAGTATTTT.

This clonotype was counted ten times or more. This chain uses TRBV6-2 or TRBV6-3 with TRBJ2-6, with a tentative D call TRBD1 (6 bases). Germline V gene sequence: CDR1 MNHEY, CDR2 SVGEGT. V lost 5 bases and J lost 0, with 8 bases in between. CDR3 size: 15 residues. CDR3 amino acids: CASSTQGSGANVLTF. The DNA for the CDR3 is TGTGCCAGCAGTACACAGGGCTCTGGGGCCAACGTCCTGACTTTC.

This clonotype has ten or more counts. At one end the junction does not follow the germline gene, possibly because of a read error. The DNA of the CDR3 is TGTGCCAGCAGTCAAGCACTAGCGGGGGCGGTTCGCCCCCAAGAGACCCAGTACTTC. This sequence encodes CASSQALAGAVRPQETQYF. This sequence joins TRBV6-1 and TRBJ2-5; 11 nucleotides align to TRBD2. This CDR3 contains 19 residues. Germline V gives CDR1 MNHNS, CDR2 SASEGT.

This clonotype was recorded at least ten times. The chain joins TRBV6-5 to TRBJ2-7, with 7 bases lining up with TRBD2. The germline V gene has CDR1 MNHEY and CDR2 SVGAGI. V dropped 5 bases and J dropped 2; count of bases not matched to a gene: 9. The CDR3 sequence is 15 residues long. CDR3 residues: CASSPRPGRPYEQYF. CDR3 bases: TGTGCCAGCAGTCCCCGTCCCGGGAGGCCCTACGAGCAGTACTTC.

This clonotype was found many times. The rearrangement joins TRBV29-1 to TRBJ2-7; D is unresolved. The CDR3 is 9 residues long. Germline loops: CDR1 SQVTM, CDR2 ANQGSEA. The ends were cut back, 4 bases at V and 5 bases at J, with 3 bases in the middle. The chain's CDR3 is CSVGHEQYF. The CDR3 bases are TGCAGCGTTGGTCACGAGCAGTACTTC.

The sample holds many counts of this clonotype. This sequence joins TRBV7-2 and TRBJ2-7; D is unclear. This CDR3 comprises 14 residues. Germline CDR1 reads SGHTA; CDR2 reads FQGNSA. Trimming stripped 0 bases from V and 2 bases from J, with 8 bases between. The CDR3 bases are TGTGCCAGCAGCTTAGCGCTGGCGGCCTACGAGCAGTACTTC. Residues: CASSLALAAYEQYF.

This clonotype showed up many times. The gene calls are TRBV5-1 and TRBJ2-7, with D maybe TRBD1 (5 bases). The CDR3 loop spans 14 amino acids. The V end was cut by 0 bases, the J end by 3 bases, with 10 bases between. The germline V gene has CDR1 SGHRS and CDR2 YFSETQ. The CDR3 spells CASSLAGRDYEQYF. The CDR3 DNA is TGCGCCAGCAGCTTGGCAGGCAGGGACTACGAGCAGTACTTC. The whole variable domain, filled in from reference TRBV5-1 and TRBJ2-7, reads KAGVTQTPRYLIKTRGQQVTLSCSPISGHRSVSWYQQTPGQGLQFLFEYFSETQRNKGNFPGRFSGRQFSNSRSEMNVSTLELGDSALYLCASSLAGRDYEQYFGPGTRLTVT.

The chain has TRBV6-2 or TRBV6-3 and TRBJ2-7, with a tentative D call TRBD1 (6 bases). Germline-derived CDR1 and CDR2 are MNHEY and SVGEGT. CDR3 length: 13 amino acids. The V and J ends lost 6 bases and 3 bases respectively, with 12 bases between them. The CDR3 spells CASREGQRYEQYF. CDR3 DNA: TGTGCCAGCAGGGAAGGACAGCGCTACGAGCAGTACTTC.

The table lists this clonotype with many counts. The V gene is TRBV30, the J gene TRBJ2-1; no definite D call. This CDR3 is built from 17 residues. Trimming removed 3 bases at V and 3 bases at J, with 21 bases between. Germline V gene sequence: CDR1 GTSNPN, CDR2 SVGIG (reference sequence). This chain's CDR3 is CAWRTRIRKNYYNEQFF. Here the CDR3 DNA reads TGTGCCTGGAGAACTCGTATCAGGAAGAATTACTACAATGAGCAGTTCTTC.

Relative to its sample, this clonotype is medium-sized. This chain connects TRBV6-2 or TRBV6-3 to TRBJ2-2; 10 bases are a match to TRBD2. With V trimmed by 5 bases and J by 1 base, 1 base remained unmatched. The CDR3 covers 15 residues. Germline CDR1 and CDR2: MNHEY and SVGEGT. The CDR3 here is CASSRLAGNTGELFF. DNA for the CDR3: TGTGCCAGCAGTCGACTAGCGGGGAACACCGGGGAGCTGTTTTTT.

This clonotype was counted at least ten times. The chain links TRBV5-1 to TRBJ2-1; 7 bases align to TRBD1. The CDR3 extends over 14 amino acids. Germline values: CDR1 SGHRS, CDR2 YFSETQ. Trimming took 2 bases from V and 7 from J; bases not matched to a gene: 6. CDR3 in amino acids: CASSFQGVGNEQFF. The CDR3 DNA reads TGCGCCAGCAGCTTCCAGGGGGTGGGTAATGAGCAGTTCTTC.

V gene TRBV24-1 combines with J gene TRBJ2-2, with 8 nucleotides matching TRBD1. The germline CDR1 and CDR2 sequences are KGHDR and SFDVKD. This CDR3 has 15 residues. The V segment lost 3 bases and the J segment 7 bases; nucleotides outside the gene matches: 6. The chain's CDR3 is CATSDRGQVDGELFF. CDR3 nucleotide sequence: TGTGCCACCAGTGATAGGGGACAGGTGGACGGGGAGCTGTTTTTT.

This clonotype was counted at least ten times. V and J are TRBV20-1 and TRBJ2-3; D gene uncertain. The V end lost 5 bases, the J end lost 0 bases, and 15 bases lay between the germline ends. Germline assignment: CDR1 DFQATT and CDR2 SNEGSKA (reference sequence). The CDR3 totals 15 residues. The CDR3, as DNA: TGCAGTGCTCCGAGACTTATTCTAAGCACAGATACGCAGTATTTT. It codes for CSAPRLILSTDTQYF.

This clonotype was seen ten or more times. The chain is built from TRBV20-1 and TRBJ1-5; tentatively, D is TRBD1 (5 bases). CDR3 length: 13 residues. In germline, CDR1 is DFQATT, CDR2 SNEGSKA (reference sequence). Between the trimmed V and J ends, which lost 3 bases and 1 base, there was a span of 7 bases. CDR3 region: CSARGGSNQPQHF. The CDR3 DNA reads as TGCAGTGCTAGGGGGGGGAGCAATCAGCCCCAGCATTTT.

In this sample, this clonotype turned up many times. This chain links TRBV12-3 or TRBV12-4 with TRBJ1-2; no clear D. Trimming removed 9 bases at V and 4 bases at J, with 9 bases between. This CDR3 region has 11 residues. The CDR3 DNA reads TGTGCCAGTTCGAAGGGCTATGGCTACACCTTC. This sequence encodes CASSKGYGYTF.

The chain is built from TRBV6-1 and TRBJ2-1; the match to TRBD2 covers 13 bases. This CDR3 has 15 residues. Germline V CDR1 and CDR2: MNHNS, SASEGT. V trimming: 1 base; J trimming: 15 bases; junction bases outside the gene matches: 9. The CDR3: CASSEDPGTSGVPFF. The CDR3 bases are TGTGCCAGCAGTGAAGACCCTGGGACTAGCGGGGTGCCGTTCTTC.

The sample holds many counts of this clonotype. CDR3 residues: CASTPYDANTEAFF. The CDR3 DNA sequence: TGTGCCAGCACCCCCTATGACGCGAACACTGAAGCTTTCTTT. This rearrangement joins TRBV6-1 to TRBJ1-1; D unresolved. The V end lost 7 bases, the J end lost 1 base, and 13 bases lay between the germline ends. The CDR3 covers 14 residues. Germline V lookup: CDR1 MNHNS, CDR2 SASEGT.